These 22 T cell receptor beta chains originate from one sample sequenced in a study of cytotoxic CD8 clonotypes in ibrutinib-treated CLL. Assay: immunoSEQ multiplex PCR; the TCRdb copy retains only in-frame clones and omits some. The sample has about 150,000 clones, about 78% seen once. Sample: PBMCs, taken after 24 months of ibrutinib treatment. All receptors come from a human donor with chronic lymphocytic leukemia.

This clone has only a few counts. The J gene is TRBJ1-2, the V gene TRBV19; 11 bases align to TRBD1. This CDR3 spans 13 amino acids. Per the germline V gene, CDR1 is LNHDA and CDR2 is SQIVND (reference sequence). The ends lost 6 bases at V and 7 bases at J; junction bases unmatched: 4. Here the CDR3 DNA reads TGTGCCAGTAGGGGACAGGGGGTATTTGGCTACACCTTC. Amino acid sequence: CASRGQGVFGYTF.

About this clone: This sample also contains other DNA sequences that code for the same CDR3. The V and J genes are TRBV19 and TRBJ2-5; D gene unclear. Germline CDR1 LNHDA, CDR2 SQIVND (reference sequence). Trimming took 3 bases from V and 2 from J, leaving 7 bases between them. This CDR3 region has 13 residues. The CDR3 bases are TGTGCCAGTAGTATTGGGCTTCAAGAGACCCAGTACTTC. Translating it yields CASSIGLQETQYF. The full variable domain, its missing parts supplied by reference TRBV19 and TRBJ2-5, is DGGITQSPKYLFRKEGQNVTLSCEQNLNHDAMYWYRQDPGQGLRLIYYSQIVNDFQKGDIAEGYSVSREKKESFPLTVTSAQKNPTAFYLCASSIGLQETQYFGPGTRLLVL.

This chain links TRBV7-9 with TRBJ2-6; the match to TRBD1 covers 11 bases. The J segment lost 1 base and the V segment lost 5 bases, leaving 7 bases of the junction unmatched. Per germline, CDR1 SEHNR and CDR2 FQNEAQ (reference sequence). The CDR3 is 18 amino acids. CDR3 bases: TGTGCCAGCAGCCGTTCCGGGACAGGGGGTTCTGGGGCCAACGTCCTGACTTTC. It is translated as CASSRSGTGGSGANVLTF.

The chain uses TRBV27 and TRBJ2-4; 11 positions agree with TRBD2. V lost 6 bases, J lost 3 bases, and 4 bases stayed unmatched. Germline V CDR1 and CDR2: MNHEY, SMNVEV (reference sequence). The CDR3 runs 15 residues. The CDR3, as DNA: TGTGCCAGCAGCCCCACTAGCGGGGGCAAAAACATTCAGTACTTC. This codes for CASSPTSGGKNIQYF.

The chain employs TRBV7-3 and TRBJ2-1; no reliable D call. Per the germline V gene, CDR1 is SGHTA and CDR2 is FQGTGA. V was trimmed by 6 bases and J by 8 bases, leaving 14 bases between them. The CDR3 has 13 amino acids. In nucleotides, the CDR3 is TGTGCCAGCAGAACCGGGCCCAACGATGAGCAGTTCTTC. Its translation: CASRTGPNDEQFF. Together with reference TRBV7-3 and TRBJ2-1, the CDR3 gives the full variable domain: GAGVSQTPSNKVTEKGKYVELRCDPISGHTALYWYRQSLGQGPEFLIYFQGTGAADDSGLPNDRFFAVRPEGSVSTLKIQRTERGDSAVYLCASRTGPNDEQFFGPGTRLTVL.

This clone was detected a few times. This chain links TRBV5-8 with TRBJ2-7; D may be TRBD1 (5 bases). This CDR3 is 15 amino acids long. The V gene lost 0 bases and the J gene lost 6 bases, with 16 bases spanning the gap. CDR1 is SGHTS, CDR2 YDEGEE, per germline. The CDR3 nucleotides are TGTGCCAGCAGCTTGGGGCAGGGCCCGCCGGGCGAGCAGTACTTC. It yields the protein CASSLGQGPPGEQYF. Drawing the rest from reference TRBV5-8 and TRBJ2-7, the complete variable domain is EAGVTQSPTHLIKTRGQQATLRCSPISGHTSVYWYQQALGLGLQFLLWYDEGEERNRGNFPPRFSGRQFPNYSSELNVNALELEDSALYLCASSLGQGPPGEQYFGPGTRLTVT.

V is TRBV19 and J is TRBJ2-5; tentatively, D is TRBD1 (5 bases). V lost 2 bases and J lost 5, with 9 bases in between. The germline gives CDR1 LNHDA, CDR2 SQIVND (reference sequence). CDR3 length: 13 residues. CDR3 sequence (DNA): TGTGCCAGTAGTATAACAGGCATGGAGACCCAGTACTTC. Translation gives CASSITGMETQYF.

The table lists this clone with many counts. The gene calls are TRBV19 and TRBJ1-5; no firm D call. V shed 5 bases and J shed 7 bases, with 9 bases lying between them. This CDR3 is built from 12 residues. Germline assignment: CDR1 LNHDA and CDR2 SQIVND (reference sequence). The CDR3 DNA is TGTGCCAGTAGTCTACTGGCCCAGCCCCAGCATTTT. Its translation: CASSLLAQPQHF.

This rearrangement joins TRBV7-9 to TRBJ2-7; the D call may be TRBD1 or TRBD2 (5 bases each). This CDR3 contains 13 residues. Trimming shortened V by 7 bases and J by 9 bases, and 19 bases separated the two germline ends. Germline V gene lookup returns CDR1 SEHNR and CDR2 FQNEAQ (reference sequence). In nucleotides, the CDR3 is TGTGCCAGCAATGGGGCTAGCTGGGCAGGGCAGTACTTC. Translation gives CASNGASWAGQYF.

The chain recombines TRBV18 with TRBJ2-1; 13 bases are shared with TRBD2. The CDR3 has 15 residues. Trimming at V came to 4 bases and at J to 8 bases, leaving 5 bases not matched to a gene. Germline values: CDR1 KGHSH, CDR2 LQKENI. CDR3 loop: CASSRGLAGADEQFF. CDR3 sequence (DNA): TGTGCCAGCTCACGAGGACTAGCGGGAGCGGATGAGCAGTTCTTC.

The chain employs TRBV29-1 and TRBJ2-3; tentative D call: TRBD2 (6 bases). V was shortened by 4 bases and J by 2 bases, with 13 bases between the two germline ends. The CDR3 loop spans 14 amino acids. CDR1 is SQVTM and CDR2 is ANQGSEA in the germline V gene. As DNA, the CDR3 is TGCAGCGTTGGGGTGCGGGGCCACACAGATACGCAGTATTTT. Protein product: CSVGVRGHTDTQYF.

This chain uses TRBV6-6 with TRBJ2-3; 9 bases are shared with TRBD1. CDR1 is MNHNY, CDR2 SVGAGI, per germline (reference sequence). Trimming took 4 bases from V and 1 from J; bases not matched to a gene: 3. This CDR3 contains 15 residues. In DNA form, the CDR3 reads TGTGCCAGCAGTTCCCGGGACAGGGGCACAGATACGCAGTATTTT. This translates into CASSSRDRGTDTQYF.

The V call is TRBV6-6, the J call TRBJ2-3; weak D call: TRBD1 (5 bases). This CDR3 has 16 residues. V was pared by 2 bases and J by 0 bases, with 12 bases between. Germline V lookup: CDR1 MNHNY, CDR2 SVGAGI (reference sequence). The CDR3 loop reads CASSYPQGPSTDTQYF. The CDR3 DNA reads as TGTGCCAGCAGTTACCCCCAGGGTCCGAGCACAGATACGCAGTATTTT.

V usage is TRBV5-4 and J usage is TRBJ2-7, with a weak D call TRBD1 (6 bases). V was trimmed by 4 bases and J by 3 bases, leaving 20 bases between them. CDR1 and CDR2 (germline): SGHNT, YYREEE (reference sequence). This CDR3 spans 16 amino acids. DNA of the CDR3: TGTGCCAGCAGCAAACTACAGGGATCTGCGGACTACGAGCAGTACTTC. It encodes CASSKLQGSADYEQYF. Complete variable domain (other parts from reference TRBV5-4 and TRBJ2-7): ETGVTQSPTHLIKTRGQQVTLRCSSQSGHNTVSWYQQALGQGPQFIFQYYREEENGRGNFPPRFSGLQFPNYSSELNVNALELDDSALYLCASSKLQGSADYEQYFGPGTRLTVT.

The J gene is TRBJ2-4, the V gene TRBV7-2, with D perhaps given as TRBD1 or TRBD2 (5 bases each). The CDR3 is made up of 14 amino acids. Germline V gives CDR1 SGHTA, CDR2 FQGNSA. V shed 5 bases and J shed 6 bases, with 14 bases lying between them. CDR3 protein: CASSPVGVGNIQYF. Written as DNA, the CDR3 is TGTGCCAGCAGCCCAGTGGGGGTGGGAAACATTCAGTACTTC.

This chain joins TRBV28 and TRBJ2-1; 13 positions match TRBD2. This CDR3 is built from 16 residues. In germline, CDR1 is MDHEN, CDR2 SYDVKM. The V segment lost 4 bases and the J segment 10 bases; nucleotides outside the gene matches: 10. The CDR3 protein is CASSWTSGSWEDEQFF. DNA for the CDR3: TGTGCCAGCAGTTGGACTAGCGGGAGCTGGGAGGACGAGCAGTTCTTC.

The chain employs TRBV11-3 and TRBJ2-7; D tentatively fits TRBD1 or TRBD2 (5 bases each). The CDR3 has 14 amino acids. Germline lookup yields CDR1 SGHNT and CDR2 YENEEA. The V end lost 5 bases, the J end lost 2 bases, and 13 bases lay between the germline ends. CDR3 sequence reads: CASSNGPGPYEQYF. DNA of the CDR3: TGTGCCAGCAGCAACGGACCGGGGCCCTACGAGCAGTACTTC.

The J gene is TRBJ2-7, the V gene TRBV7-9, with 7 bases matching TRBD2. Trimming at V came to 3 bases and at J to 6 bases, leaving 5 bases not matched to a gene. The CDR3 covers 13 residues. The germline V gene encodes CDR1 SEHNR and CDR2 FQNEAQ (reference sequence). The CDR3 nucleotides are TGTGCCAGCAGCTTCGGATTAGCGGGCGAGCAGTACTTC. Translation gives CASSFGLAGEQYF.

This CDR3 is CASSTGTPYSNQPQHF. The CDR3 nucleotides read TGTGCCAGCAGCACTGGGACACCGTATAGCAATCAGCCCCAGCATTTT. This chain joins TRBV5-6 and TRBJ1-5; a possible D gene is TRBD1 (6 bases). The CDR3 contains 16 residues. Trimming cost V 4 bases and J 0 bases, with 14 bases left between them. Per the germline V gene, CDR1 is SGHDT and CDR2 is YYEEEE.

This clone occurred once. The J gene is TRBJ2-7, the V gene TRBV6-6; the D gene is possibly TRBD2 (5 bases). Germline CDR1 MNHNY, CDR2 SVGAGI (reference sequence). The CDR3 totals 12 residues. Trimming removed 10 bases at V and 2 bases at J, with 12 bases between. CDR3 bases: TGTGCCACCACCCCCGGGGCCTACGAGCAGTACTTC. It codes for CATTPGAYEQYF.

The gene calls are TRBV30 and TRBJ1-1; D unclear. Germline CDR1 reads GTSNPN; CDR2 reads SVGIG (reference sequence). This CDR3 has 13 residues. V was shortened by 2 bases and J by 3 bases, with 10 bases between the two germline ends. In nucleotides, the CDR3 is TGTGCCTGGAGTTATACCCCTTACACTGAAGCTTTCTTT. Translating it yields CAWSYTPYTEAFF. The whole variable domain, filled in from reference TRBV30 and TRBJ1-1, reads SQTIHQWPATLVQPVGSPLSLECTVEGTSNPNLYWYRQAAGRGLQLLFYSVGIGQISSEVPQNLSASRPQDRQFILSSKKLLLSDSGFYLCAWSYTPYTEAFFGQGTRLTVV.

This clone was recorded many times. The chain is built from TRBV5-6 and TRBJ1-4, with no clear D. Germline CDR1 is SGHDT and CDR2 is YYEEEE. V lost 7 bases and J 0 bases, leaving 13 bases between the germline ends. This CDR3 spans 15 amino acids. The CDR3 region has the DNA TGTGCCAGCGAAGTAAGCTATGCAACTAATGAAAAACTGTTTTTT. As protein: CASEVSYATNEKLFF.